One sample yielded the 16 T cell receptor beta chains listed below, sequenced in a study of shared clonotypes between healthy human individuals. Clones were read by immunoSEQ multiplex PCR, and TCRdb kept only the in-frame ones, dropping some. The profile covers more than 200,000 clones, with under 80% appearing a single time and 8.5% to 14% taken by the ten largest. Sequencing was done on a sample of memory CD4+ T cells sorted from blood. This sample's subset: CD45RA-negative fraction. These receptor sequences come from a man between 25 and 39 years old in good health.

DNA of the CDR3: TGCGCCAGCAGCTACGGACTAGCGGGAGGGCCGAGTTCCTACGAGCAGTACTTC. Its protein product is CASSYGLAGGPSSYEQYF. The chain is built from TRBV4-3 and TRBJ2-7, with 15 bases lining up with TRBD2. Looked up from germline, CDR1 is LGHNA and CDR2 is YSLEER. V lost 5 bases and J lost 1; bases outside the gene matches: 9. The CDR3 runs 18 residues.

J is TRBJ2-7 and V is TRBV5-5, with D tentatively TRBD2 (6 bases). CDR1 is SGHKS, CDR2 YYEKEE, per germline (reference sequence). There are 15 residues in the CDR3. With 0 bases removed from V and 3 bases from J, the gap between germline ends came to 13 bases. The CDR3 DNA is TGTGCCAGCAGCTTGGTGGAGGGAGCCTACTACGAGCAGTACTTC. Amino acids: CASSLVEGAYYEQYF.

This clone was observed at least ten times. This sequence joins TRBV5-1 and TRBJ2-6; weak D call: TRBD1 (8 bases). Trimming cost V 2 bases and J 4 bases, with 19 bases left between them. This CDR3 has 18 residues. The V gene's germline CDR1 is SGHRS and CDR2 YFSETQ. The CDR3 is CASSFGGTGLRGANVLTF. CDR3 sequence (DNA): TGCGCCAGCAGCTTCGGGGGGACAGGTCTAAGAGGGGCCAACGTCCTGACTTTC.

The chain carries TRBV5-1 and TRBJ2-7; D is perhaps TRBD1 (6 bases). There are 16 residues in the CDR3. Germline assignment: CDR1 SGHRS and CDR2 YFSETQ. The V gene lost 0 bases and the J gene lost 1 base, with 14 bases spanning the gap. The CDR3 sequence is CASSLVVDSPSYEQYF. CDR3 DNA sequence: TGCGCCAGCAGCTTGGTTGTGGACAGCCCTTCCTACGAGCAGTACTTC.

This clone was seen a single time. The chain's CDR3 is CASSGGTGGGRGGETQYF. CDR3 coding DNA: TGTGCCAGCAGTGGGGGGACAGGGGGCGGGAGAGGAGGAGAGACCCAGTACTTC. The chain uses TRBV6-1 and TRBJ2-5; TRBD1 agrees at 12 bases. This CDR3 spans 18 amino acids. From germline, CDR1 is MNHNS and CDR2 SASEGT. With 4 bases clipped from V and 4 bases from J, the junction kept 13 bases outside the gene matches.

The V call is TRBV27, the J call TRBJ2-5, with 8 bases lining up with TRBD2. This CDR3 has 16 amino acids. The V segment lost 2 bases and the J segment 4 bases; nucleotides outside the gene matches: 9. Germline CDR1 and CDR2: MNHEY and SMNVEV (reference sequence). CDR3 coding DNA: TGTGCCAGCAGTTTAAATAGCGGGATATCGGTAGAGACCCAGTACTTC. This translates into CASSLNSGISVETQYF.

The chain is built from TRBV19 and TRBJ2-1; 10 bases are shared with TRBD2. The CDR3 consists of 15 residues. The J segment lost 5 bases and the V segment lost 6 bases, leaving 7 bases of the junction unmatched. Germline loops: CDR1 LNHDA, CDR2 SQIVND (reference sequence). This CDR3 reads CASRSGTSANNEQFF. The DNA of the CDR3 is TGTGCCAGTAGGTCCGGGACTAGCGCCAACAATGAGCAGTTCTTC. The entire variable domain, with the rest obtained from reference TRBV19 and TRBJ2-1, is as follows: DGGITQSPKYLFRKEGQNVTLSCEQNLNHDAMYWYRQDPGQGLRLIYYSQIVNDFQKGDIAEGYSVSREKKESFPLTVTSAQKNPTAFYLCASRSGTSANNEQFFGPGTRLTVL.

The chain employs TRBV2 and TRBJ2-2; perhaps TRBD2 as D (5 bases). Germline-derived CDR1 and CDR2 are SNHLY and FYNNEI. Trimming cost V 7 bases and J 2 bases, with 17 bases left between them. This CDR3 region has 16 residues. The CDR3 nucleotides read TGTGCCAGCATCAAGCGGCGCCCGCCCAACACCGGGGAGCTGTTTTTT. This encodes CASIKRRPPNTGELFF.

DNA of the CDR3: TGTGCCAGCAGTCTCACCGGGACAGGGACCTACGAGCAGTACTTC. Its translation: CASSLTGTGTYEQYF. The V gene is TRBV28, the J gene TRBJ2-7; 9 bases fit TRBD1. CDR1 is MDHEN, CDR2 SYDVKM, per germline. After removal of 5 bases from V and 2 bases from J, the junction contained 7 bases not matched to a gene. The CDR3 runs to 15 residues.

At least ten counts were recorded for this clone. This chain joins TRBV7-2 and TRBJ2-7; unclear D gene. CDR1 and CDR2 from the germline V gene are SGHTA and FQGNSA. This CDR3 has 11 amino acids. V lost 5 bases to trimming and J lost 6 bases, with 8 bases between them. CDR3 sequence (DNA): TGTGCCAGCAGCATCGCCCTCGAGCAGTACTTC. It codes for CASSIALEQYF.

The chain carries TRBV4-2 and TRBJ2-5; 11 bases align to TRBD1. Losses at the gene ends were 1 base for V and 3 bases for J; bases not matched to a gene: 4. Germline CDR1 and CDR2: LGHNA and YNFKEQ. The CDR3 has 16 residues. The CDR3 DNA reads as TGTGCCAGCAGCCAAGGGACAGGGGGCGGAGAAGAGACCCAGTACTTC. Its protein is CASSQGTGGGEETQYF.

Here the CDR3 reads CASREVMDGYTF. In DNA form, the CDR3 reads TGTGCCAGCAGGGAGGTGATGGATGGCTACACCTTC. The chain carries TRBV2 and TRBJ1-2; no firm D call. V lost 6 bases and J lost 6, with 11 bases in between. Germline CDR1 and CDR2: SNHLY and FYNNEI. CDR3 length: 12 amino acids. Combining the CDR3 with reference TRBV2 and TRBJ1-2 gives the whole variable domain EPEVTQTPSHQVTQMGQEVILRCVPISNHLYFYWYRQILGQKVEFLVSFYNNEISEKSEIFDDQFSVERPDGSNFTLKIRSTKLEDSAMYFCASREVMDGYTFGSGTRLTVV.

CDR3 DNA: TGCGCCAGCAGCTTACGGAGGGGGACAGGGGTCCGGGGCTATGGCTACACCTTC. Translating it yields CASSLRRGTGVRGYGYTF. This rearrangement joins TRBV5-1 to TRBJ1-2; the match to TRBD1 covers 10 bases. From germline, CDR1 is SGHRS and CDR2 YFSETQ. This CDR3 is built from 18 residues. V shed 2 bases and J 4 bases; nucleotides not matched to a gene: 14. The complete variable domain, with remaining parts taken from reference TRBV5-1 and TRBJ1-2, reads KAGVTQTPRYLIKTRGQQVTLSCSPISGHRSVSWYQQTPGQGLQFLFEYFSETQRNKGNFPGRFSGRQFSNSRSEMNVSTLELGDSALYLCASSLRRGTGVRGYGYTFGSGTRLTVV.

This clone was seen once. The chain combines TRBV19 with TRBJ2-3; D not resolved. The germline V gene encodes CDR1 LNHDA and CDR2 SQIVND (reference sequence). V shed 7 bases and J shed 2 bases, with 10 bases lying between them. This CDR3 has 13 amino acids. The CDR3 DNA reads TGTGCCAGTATGAGACTTAACACAGATACGCAGTATTTT. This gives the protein CASMRLNTDTQYF.

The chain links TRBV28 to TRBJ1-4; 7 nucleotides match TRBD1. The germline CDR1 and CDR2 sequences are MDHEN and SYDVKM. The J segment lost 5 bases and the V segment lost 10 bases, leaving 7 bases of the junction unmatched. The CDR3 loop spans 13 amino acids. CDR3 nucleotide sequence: TGTGCCACAATACAGGGGTACAATGAAAAACTGTTTTTT. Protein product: CATIQGYNEKLFF.

The CDR3 coding sequence is TGTGCCAGCAGCTCGGAGCCTTACAATGAGCAGTTCTTC. Amino acid sequence: CASSSEPYNEQFF. The chain recombines TRBV7-2 with TRBJ2-1; no reliable D call. V was pared by 4 bases and J by 4 bases, with 8 bases between. In germline, CDR1 is SGHTA, CDR2 FQGNSA. The CDR3 is made up of 13 amino acids.